A single T cell receptor (beta chain) is shown here with its context. The record originates from a study of blood T cell repertoires in COVID-19. Study information: Acute and convalescent COVID-19 specimens originated in the United States, Italy and Spain. T cells, B-cell-depleted T cells, or PBMCs provided the cDNA or gDNA that served as material.

As originally analysed: Researchers report that nucleated cell counts were estimated from reference gene primer amplification. Assay: immunoSEQ multiplex PCR; the TCRdb copy retains only in-frame clones and omits some. V and J calls plus clone size are reproduced from that table; the DNA served to infer D and trimming. Here the sample spans roughly 100,000 clones, over 75% being singletons. The trim removed 6 bases at V and 5 bases at J, leaving 10 bases unmatched. CDR1 SNHLY and CDR2 FYNNEI come from the germline V gene. The CDR3 totals 17 residues. This TCR derives from a human donor in a cohort sampled during active COVID-19. This chain connects TRBV2 to TRBJ2-5, with 15 bases fitting TRBD2. The sample consisted of peripheral blood. The DNA for the CDR3 is TGTGCCAGCAGCGCCCTGGGACTAGCGGGAGGAGGGGAGACCCAGTACTTC. Amino acid sequence: CASSALGLAGGGETQYF.